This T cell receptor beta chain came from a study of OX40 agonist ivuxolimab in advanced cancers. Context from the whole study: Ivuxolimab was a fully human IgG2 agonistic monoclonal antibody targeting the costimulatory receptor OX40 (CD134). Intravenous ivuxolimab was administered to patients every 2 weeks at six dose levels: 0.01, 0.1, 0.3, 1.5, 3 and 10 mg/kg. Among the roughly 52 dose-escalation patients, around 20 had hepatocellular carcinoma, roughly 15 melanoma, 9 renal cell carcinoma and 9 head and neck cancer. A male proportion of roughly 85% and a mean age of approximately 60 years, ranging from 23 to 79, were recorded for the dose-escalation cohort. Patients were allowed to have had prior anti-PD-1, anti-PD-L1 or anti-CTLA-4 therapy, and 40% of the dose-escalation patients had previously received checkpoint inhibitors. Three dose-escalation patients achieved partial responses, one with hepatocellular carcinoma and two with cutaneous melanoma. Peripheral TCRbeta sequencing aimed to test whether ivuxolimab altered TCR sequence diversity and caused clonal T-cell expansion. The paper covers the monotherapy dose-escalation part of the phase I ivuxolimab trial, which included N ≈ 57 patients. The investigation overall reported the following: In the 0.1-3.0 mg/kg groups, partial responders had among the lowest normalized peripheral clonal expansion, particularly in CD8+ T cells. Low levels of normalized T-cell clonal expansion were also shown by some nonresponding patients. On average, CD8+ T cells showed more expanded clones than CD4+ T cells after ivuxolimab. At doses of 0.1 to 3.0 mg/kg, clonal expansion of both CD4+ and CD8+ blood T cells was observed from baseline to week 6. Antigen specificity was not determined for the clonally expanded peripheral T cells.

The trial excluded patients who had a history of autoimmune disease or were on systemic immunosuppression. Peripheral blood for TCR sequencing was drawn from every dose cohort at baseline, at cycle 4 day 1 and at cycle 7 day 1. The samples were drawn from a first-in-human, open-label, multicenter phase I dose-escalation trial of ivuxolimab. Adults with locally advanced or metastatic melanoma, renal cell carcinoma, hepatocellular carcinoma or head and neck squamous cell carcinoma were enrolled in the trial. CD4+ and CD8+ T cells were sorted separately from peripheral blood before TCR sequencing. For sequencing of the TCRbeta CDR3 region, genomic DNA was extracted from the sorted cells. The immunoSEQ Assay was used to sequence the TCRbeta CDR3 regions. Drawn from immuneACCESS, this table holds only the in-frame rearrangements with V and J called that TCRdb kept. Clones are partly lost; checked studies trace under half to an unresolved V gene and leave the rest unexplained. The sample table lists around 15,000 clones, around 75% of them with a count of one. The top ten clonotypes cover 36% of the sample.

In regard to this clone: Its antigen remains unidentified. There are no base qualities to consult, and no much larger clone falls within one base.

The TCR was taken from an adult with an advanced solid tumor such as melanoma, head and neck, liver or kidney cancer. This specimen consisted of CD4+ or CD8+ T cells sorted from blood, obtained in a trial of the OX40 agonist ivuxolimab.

The DNA reads as follows: TGTGCCAGCCCCTGCCCCGGGGGGCGTCCGGTCGAGCAGTACTTC. Protein translation: CASPCPGGRPVEQYF. The V gene is TRBV7-9 and the J gene is TRBJ2-7; the D gene is possibly TRBD2, with 7 bases matching. From the cysteine up to the phenylalanine, the CDR3 has a length of 15 residues. Only the CDR3 DNA stays, 45 bases, in frame from base 1. Looking up the germline V gene (reference sequence) yields CDR1 SEHNR and CDR2 FQNEAQ. Relative to germline, V is 8 bases shorter and J is 6 bases shorter, with 23 bases between their ends.